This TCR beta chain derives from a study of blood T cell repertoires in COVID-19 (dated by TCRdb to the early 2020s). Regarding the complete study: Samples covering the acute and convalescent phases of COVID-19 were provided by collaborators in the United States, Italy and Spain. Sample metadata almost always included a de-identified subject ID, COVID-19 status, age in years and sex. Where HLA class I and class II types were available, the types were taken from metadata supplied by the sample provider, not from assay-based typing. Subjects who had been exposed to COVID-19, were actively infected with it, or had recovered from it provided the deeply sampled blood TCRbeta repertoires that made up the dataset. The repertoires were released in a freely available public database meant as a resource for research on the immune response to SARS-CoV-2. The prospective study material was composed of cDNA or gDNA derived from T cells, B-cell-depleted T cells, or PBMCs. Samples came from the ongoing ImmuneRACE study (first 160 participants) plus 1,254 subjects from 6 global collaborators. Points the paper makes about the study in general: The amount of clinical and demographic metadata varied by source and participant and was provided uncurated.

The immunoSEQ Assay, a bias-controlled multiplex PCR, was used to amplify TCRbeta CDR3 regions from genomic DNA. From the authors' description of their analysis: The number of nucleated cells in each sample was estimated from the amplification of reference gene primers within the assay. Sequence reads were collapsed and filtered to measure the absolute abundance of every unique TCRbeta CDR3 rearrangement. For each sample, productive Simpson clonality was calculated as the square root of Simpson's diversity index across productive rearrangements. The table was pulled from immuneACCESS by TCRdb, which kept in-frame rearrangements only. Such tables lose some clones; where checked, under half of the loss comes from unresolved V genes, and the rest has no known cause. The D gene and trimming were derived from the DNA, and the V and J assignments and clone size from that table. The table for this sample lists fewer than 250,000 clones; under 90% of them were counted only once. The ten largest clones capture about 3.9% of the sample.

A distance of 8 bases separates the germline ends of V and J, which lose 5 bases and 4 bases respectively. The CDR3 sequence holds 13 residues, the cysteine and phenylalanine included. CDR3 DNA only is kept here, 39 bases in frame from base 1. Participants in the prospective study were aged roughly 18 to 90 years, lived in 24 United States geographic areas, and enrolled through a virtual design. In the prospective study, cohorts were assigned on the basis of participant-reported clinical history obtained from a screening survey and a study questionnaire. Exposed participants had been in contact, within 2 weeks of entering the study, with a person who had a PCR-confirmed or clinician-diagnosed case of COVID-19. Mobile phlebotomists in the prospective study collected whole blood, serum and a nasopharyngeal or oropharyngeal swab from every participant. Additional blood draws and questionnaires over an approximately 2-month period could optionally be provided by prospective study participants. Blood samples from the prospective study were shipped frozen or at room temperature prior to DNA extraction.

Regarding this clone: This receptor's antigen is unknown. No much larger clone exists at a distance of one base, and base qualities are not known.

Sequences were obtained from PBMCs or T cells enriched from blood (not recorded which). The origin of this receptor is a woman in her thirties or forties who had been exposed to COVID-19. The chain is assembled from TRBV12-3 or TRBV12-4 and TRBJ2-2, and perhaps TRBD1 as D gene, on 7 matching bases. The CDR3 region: CASSQGGTGELFF. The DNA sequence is TGTGCCAGCAGTCAGGGGGGCACCGGGGAGCTGTTTTTT.